This record concerns one TCR beta chain sequence. Trimming removed 4 bases from V and 2 bases from J; junction bases left unmatched: 6. The germline V gene encodes CDR1 SGDLS and CDR2 YYNGEE. This CDR3 spans 14 amino acids. These data originate in a study of OX40 agonist ivuxolimab in advanced cancers. TCRdb's table, derived via immunoSEQ multiplex PCR, lists solely in-frame clones and lacks some. The table has about 79,000 clones, 94% seen once. The material sequenced was CD4+ or CD8+ T cells sorted from blood, taken in a trial of the OX40 agonist ivuxolimab. The source is an adult with an advanced solid tumor such as melanoma, head and neck, liver or kidney cancer. V is TRBV9 and J is TRBJ2-7; TRBD1 agrees at 7 bases. The CDR3 spells CASSPRDRTYEQYF. For the CDR3, the DNA is TGTGCCAGCAGCCCCCGGGACAGAACCTACGAGCAGTACTTC.